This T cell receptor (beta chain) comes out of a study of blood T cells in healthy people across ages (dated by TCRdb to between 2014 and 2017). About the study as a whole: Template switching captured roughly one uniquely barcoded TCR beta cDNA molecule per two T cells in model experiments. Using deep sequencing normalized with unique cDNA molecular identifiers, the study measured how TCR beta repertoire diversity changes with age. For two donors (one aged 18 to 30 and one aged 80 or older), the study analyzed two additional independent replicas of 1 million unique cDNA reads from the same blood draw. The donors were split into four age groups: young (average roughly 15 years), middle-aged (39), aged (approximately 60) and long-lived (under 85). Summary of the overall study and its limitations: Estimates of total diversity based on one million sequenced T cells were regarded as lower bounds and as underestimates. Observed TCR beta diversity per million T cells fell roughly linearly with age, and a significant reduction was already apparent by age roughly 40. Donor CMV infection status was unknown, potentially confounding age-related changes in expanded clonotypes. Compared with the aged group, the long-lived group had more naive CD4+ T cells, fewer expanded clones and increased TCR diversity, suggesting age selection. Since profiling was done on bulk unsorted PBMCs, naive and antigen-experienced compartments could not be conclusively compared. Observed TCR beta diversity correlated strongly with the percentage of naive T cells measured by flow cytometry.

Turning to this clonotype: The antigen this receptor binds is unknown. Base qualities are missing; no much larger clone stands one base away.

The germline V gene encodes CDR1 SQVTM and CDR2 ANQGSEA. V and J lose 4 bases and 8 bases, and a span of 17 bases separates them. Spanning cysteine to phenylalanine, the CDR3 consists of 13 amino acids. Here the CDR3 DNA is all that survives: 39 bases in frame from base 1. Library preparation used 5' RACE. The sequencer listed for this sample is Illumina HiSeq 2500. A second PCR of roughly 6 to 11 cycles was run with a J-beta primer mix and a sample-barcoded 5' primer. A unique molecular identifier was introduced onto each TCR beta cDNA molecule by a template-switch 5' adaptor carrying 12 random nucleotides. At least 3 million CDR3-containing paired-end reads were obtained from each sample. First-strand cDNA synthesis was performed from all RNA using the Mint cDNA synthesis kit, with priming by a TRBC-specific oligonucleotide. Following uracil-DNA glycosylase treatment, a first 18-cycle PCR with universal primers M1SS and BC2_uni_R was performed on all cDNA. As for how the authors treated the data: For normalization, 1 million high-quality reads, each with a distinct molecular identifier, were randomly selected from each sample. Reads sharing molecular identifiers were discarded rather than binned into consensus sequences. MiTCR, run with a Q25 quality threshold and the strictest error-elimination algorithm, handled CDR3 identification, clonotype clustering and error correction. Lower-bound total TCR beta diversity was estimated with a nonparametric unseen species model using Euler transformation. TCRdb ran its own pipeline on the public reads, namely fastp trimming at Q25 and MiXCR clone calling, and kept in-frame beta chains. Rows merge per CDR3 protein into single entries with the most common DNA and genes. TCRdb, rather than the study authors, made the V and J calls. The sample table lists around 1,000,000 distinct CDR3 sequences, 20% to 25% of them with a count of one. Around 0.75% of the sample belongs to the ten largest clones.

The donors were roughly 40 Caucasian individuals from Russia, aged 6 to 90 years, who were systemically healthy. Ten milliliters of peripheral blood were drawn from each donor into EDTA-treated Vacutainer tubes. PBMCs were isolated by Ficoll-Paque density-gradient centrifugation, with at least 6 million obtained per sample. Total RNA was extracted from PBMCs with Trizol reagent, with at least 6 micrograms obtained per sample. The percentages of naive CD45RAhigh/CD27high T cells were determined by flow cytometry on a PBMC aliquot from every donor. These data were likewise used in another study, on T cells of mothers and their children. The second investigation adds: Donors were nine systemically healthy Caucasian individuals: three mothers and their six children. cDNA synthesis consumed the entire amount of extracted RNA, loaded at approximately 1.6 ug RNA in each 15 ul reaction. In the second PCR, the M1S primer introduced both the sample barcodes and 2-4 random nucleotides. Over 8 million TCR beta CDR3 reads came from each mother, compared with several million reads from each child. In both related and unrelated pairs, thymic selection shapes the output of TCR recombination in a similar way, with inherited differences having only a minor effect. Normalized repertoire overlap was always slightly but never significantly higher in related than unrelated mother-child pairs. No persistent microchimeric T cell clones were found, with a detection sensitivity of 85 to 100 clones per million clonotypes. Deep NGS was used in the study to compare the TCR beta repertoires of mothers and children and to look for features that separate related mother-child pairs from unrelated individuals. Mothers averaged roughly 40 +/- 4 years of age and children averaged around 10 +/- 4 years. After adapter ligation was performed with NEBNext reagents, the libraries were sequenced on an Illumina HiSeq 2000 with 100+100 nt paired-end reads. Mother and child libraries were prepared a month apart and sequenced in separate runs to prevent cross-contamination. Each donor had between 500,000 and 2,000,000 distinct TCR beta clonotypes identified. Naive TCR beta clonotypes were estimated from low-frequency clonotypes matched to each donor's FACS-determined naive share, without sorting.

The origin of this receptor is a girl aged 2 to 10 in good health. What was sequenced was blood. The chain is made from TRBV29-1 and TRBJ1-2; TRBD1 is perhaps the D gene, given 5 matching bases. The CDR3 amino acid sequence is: CSVVREGARGYTF. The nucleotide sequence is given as TGCAGCGTTGTGAGGGAAGGGGCGCGGGGCTACACCTTC. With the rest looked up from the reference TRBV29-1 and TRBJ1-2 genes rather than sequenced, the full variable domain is SAVISQKPSRDICQRGTSLTIQCQVDSQVTMMFWYRQQPGQSLTLIATANQGSEATYESGFVIDKFPISRPNLTFSTLTVSNMSPEDSSIYLCSVVREGARGYTFGSGTRLTVV.